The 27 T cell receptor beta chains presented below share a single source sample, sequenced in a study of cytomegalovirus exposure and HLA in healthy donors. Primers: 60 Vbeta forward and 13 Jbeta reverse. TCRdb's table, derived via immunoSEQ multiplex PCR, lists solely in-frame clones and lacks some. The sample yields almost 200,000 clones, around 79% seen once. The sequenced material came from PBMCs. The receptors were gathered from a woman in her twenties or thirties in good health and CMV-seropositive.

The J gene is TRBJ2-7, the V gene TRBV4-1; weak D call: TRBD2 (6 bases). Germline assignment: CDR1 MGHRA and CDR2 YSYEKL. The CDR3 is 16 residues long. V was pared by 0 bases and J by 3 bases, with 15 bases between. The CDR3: CASSQDRASDGYEQYF. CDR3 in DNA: TGCGCCAGCAGCCAAGATAGAGCTAGCGATGGCTACGAGCAGTACTTC.

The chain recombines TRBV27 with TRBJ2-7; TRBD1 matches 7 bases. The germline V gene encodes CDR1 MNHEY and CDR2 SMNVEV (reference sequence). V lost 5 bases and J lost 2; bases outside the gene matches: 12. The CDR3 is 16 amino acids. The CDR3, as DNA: TGTGCCAGCAGTCCCCATCGACAGGGTACAACCTACGAGCAGTACTTC. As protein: CASSPHRQGTTYEQYF.

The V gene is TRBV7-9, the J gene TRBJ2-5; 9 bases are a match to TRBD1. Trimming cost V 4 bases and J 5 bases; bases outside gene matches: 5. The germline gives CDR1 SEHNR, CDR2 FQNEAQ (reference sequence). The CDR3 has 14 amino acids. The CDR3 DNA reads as TGTGCCAGCAGCTCACAGGGGGCGTGGGAGACCCAGTACTTC. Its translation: CASSSQGAWETQYF.

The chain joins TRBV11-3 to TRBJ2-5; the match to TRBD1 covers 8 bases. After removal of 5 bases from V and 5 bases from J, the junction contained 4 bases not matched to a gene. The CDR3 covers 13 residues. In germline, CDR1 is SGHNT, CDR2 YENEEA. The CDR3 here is CASSPTGDETQYF. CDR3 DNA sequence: TGTGCCAGCAGCCCGACAGGGGACGAGACCCAGTACTTC. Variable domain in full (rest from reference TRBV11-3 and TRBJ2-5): EAGVVQSPRYKIIEKKQPVAFWCNPISGHNTLYWYLQNLGQGPELLIRYENEEAVDDSQLPKDRFSAERLKGVDSTLKIQPAELGDSAVYLCASSPTGDETQYFGPGTRLLVL.

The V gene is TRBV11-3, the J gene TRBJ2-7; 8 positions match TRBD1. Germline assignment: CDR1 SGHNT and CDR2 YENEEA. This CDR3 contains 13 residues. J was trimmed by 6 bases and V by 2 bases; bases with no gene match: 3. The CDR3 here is CASSLPGTGEQYF. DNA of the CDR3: TGTGCCAGCAGCTTACCAGGGACAGGCGAGCAGTACTTC.

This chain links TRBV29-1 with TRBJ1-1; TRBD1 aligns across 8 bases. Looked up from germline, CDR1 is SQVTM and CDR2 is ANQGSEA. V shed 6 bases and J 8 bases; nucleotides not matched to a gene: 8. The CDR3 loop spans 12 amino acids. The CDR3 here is CSVVTGGTEAFF. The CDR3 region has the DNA TGCAGCGTCGTTACAGGGGGAACCGAAGCTTTCTTT. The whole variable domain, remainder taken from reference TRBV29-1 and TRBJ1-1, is SAVISQKPSRDICQRGTSLTIQCQVDSQVTMMFWYRQQPGQSLTLIATANQGSEATYESGFVIDKFPISRPNLTFSTLTVSNMSPEDSSIYLCSVVTGGTEAFFGQGTRLTVV.

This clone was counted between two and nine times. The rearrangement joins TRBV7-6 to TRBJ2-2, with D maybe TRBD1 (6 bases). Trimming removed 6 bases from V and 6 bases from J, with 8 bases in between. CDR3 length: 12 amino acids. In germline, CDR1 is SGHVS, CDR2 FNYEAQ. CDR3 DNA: TGTGCCAGCAGTGGGGGCCCCGGGGAGCTGTTTTTT. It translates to CASSGGPGELFF.

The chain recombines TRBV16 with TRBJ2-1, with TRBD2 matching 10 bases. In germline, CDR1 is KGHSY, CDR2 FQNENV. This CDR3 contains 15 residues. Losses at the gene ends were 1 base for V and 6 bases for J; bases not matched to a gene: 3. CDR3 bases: TGTGCCAGCAGCCAATGGCCTAGCGGGAGCAATGAGCAGTTCTTC. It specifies CASSQWPSGSNEQFF.

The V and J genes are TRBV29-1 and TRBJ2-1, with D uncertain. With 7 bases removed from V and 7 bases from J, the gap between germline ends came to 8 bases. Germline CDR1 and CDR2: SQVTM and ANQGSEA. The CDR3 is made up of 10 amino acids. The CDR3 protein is CSARWNEQFF. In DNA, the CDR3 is TGCAGCGCCCGGTGGAATGAGCAGTTCTTC.

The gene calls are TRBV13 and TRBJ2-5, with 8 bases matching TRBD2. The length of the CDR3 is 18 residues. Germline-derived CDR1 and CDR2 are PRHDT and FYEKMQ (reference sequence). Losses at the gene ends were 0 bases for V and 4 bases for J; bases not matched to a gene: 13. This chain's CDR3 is CASSLGPGLAGLGETQYF. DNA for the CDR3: TGTGCCAGCAGCTTAGGCCCCGGTTTAGCGGGGTTAGGAGAGACCCAGTACTTC.

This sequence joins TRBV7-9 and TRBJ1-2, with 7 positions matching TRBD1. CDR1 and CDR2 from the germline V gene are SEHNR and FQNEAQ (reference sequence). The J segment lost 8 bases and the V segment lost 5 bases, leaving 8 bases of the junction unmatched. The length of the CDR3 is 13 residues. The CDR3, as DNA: TGTGCCAGCAGCACTGGACAGGCGGAAGGCTACACCTTC. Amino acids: CASSTGQAEGYTF.

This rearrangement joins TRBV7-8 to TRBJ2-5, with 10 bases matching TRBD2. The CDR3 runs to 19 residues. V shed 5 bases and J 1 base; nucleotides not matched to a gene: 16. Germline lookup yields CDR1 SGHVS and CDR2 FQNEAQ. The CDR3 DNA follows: TGTGCCAGCAGCCCAGCGGAAGGAAGACTAGCGGGTACCCAAGAGACCCAGTACTTC. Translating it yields CASSPAEGRLAGTQETQYF.

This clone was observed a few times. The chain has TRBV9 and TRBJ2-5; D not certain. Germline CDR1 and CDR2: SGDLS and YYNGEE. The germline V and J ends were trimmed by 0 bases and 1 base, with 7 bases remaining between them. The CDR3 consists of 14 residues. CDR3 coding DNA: TGTGCCAGCAGCGTAGGATTCGGCCAAGAGACCCAGTACTTC. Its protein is CASSVGFGQETQYF. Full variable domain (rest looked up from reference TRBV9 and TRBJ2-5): DSGVTQTPKHLITATGQRVTLRCSPRSGDLSVYWYQQSLDQGLQFLIQYYNGEERAKGNILERFSAQQFPDLHSELNLSSLELGDSALYFCASSVGFGQETQYFGPGTRLLVL.

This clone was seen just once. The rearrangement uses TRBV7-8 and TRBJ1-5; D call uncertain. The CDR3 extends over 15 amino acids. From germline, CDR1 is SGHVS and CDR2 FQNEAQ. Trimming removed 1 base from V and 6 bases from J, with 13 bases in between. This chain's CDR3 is CASSLDAGLGQPQHF. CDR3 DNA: TGTGCCAGCAGCTTAGACGCAGGTTTAGGTCAGCCCCAGCATTTT.

As DNA, the CDR3 is TGTGCCACTTCCGGACAGGGCTACGAGCAGTACTTC. Residues: CATSGQGYEQYF. The V call is TRBV11-3, the J call TRBJ2-7; 8 bases line up with TRBD1. With 10 bases clipped from V and 3 bases from J, the junction kept 5 bases outside the gene matches. Germline V gene data show CDR1 as SGHNT and CDR2 as YENEEA. The CDR3 has 12 residues.

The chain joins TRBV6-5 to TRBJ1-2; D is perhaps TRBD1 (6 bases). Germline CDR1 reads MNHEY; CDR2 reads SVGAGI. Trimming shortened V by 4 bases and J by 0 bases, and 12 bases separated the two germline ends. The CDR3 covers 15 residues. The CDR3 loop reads CASSFTGITNYGYTF. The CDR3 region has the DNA TGTGCCAGCAGTTTCACAGGGATAACTAACTATGGCTACACCTTC.

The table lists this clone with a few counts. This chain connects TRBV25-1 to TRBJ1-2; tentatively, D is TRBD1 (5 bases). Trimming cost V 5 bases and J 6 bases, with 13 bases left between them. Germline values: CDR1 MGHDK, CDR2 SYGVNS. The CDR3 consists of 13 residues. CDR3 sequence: CASSFQGWDGYTF. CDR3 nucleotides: TGTGCCAGCAGTTTTCAGGGTTGGGATGGCTACACCTTC.

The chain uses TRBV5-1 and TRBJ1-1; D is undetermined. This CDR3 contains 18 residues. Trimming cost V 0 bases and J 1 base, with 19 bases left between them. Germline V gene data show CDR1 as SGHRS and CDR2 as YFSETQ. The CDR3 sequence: CASSLGFGSGDTNTEAFF. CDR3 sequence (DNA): TGCGCCAGCAGCTTGGGTTTTGGGTCGGGAGATACGAACACTGAAGCTTTCTTT.

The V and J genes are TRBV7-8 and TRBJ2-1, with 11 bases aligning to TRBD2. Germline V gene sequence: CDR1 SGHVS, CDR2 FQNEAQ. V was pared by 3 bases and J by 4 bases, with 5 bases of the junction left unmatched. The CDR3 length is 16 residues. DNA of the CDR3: TGTGCCAGCAGCTTTACGGGACTAGCGGTTTACAATGAGCAGTTCTTC. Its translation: CASSFTGLAVYNEQFF.

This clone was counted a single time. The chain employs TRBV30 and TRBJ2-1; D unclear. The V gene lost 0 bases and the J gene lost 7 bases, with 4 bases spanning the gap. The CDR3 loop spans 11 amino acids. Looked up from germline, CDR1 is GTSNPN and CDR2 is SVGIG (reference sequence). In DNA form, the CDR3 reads TGTGCCTGGAGTGTTGTAAATGAGCAGTTCTTC. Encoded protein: CAWSVVNEQFF.

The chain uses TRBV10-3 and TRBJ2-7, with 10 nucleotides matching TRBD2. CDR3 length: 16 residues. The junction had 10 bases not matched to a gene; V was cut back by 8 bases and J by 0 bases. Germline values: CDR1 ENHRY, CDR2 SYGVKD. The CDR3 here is CAIHSAGGTSSYEQYF. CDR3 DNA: TGTGCCATCCACTCAGCGGGAGGGACGAGCTCCTACGAGCAGTACTTC.

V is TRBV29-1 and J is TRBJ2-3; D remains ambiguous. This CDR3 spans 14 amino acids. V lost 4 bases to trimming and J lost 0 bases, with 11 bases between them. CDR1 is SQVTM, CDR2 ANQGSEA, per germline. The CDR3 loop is CSVVERRSTDTQYF. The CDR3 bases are TGCAGCGTTGTAGAGAGGCGAAGCACAGATACGCAGTATTTT.

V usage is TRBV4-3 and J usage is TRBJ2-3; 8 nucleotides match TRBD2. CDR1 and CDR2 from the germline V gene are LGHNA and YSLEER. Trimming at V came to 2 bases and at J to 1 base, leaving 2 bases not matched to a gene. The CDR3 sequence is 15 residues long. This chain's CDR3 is CASSQTTSGTDTQYF. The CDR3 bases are TGCGCCAGCAGCCAAACGACTAGCGGCACAGATACGCAGTATTTT.

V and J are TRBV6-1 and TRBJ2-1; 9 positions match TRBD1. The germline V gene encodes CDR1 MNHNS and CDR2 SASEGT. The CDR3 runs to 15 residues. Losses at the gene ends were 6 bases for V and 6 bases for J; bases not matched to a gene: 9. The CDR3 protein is CASSGSGTGSNEQFF. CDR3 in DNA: TGTGCCAGCAGCGGATCCGGGACAGGGTCCAATGAGCAGTTCTTC.

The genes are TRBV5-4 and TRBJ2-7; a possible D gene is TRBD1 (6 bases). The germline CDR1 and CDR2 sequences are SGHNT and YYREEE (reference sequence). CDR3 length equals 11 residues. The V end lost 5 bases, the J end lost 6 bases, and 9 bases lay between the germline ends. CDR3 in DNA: TGTGCCAGCAGGAGAGGGGGCGAGCAGTACTTC. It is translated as CASRRGGEQYF.

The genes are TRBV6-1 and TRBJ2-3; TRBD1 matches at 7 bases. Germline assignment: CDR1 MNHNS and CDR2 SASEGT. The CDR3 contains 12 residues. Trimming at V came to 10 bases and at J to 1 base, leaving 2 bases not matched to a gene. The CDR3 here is CATQGGTDTQYF. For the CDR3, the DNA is TGTGCCACCCAGGGGGGCACAGATACGCAGTATTTT.

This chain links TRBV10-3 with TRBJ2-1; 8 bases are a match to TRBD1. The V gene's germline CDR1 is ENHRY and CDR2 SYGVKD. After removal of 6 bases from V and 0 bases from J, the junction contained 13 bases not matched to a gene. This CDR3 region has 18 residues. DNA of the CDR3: TGTGCCATCAGCCCTCAGGGGGCGAGTACTGTCTCCTACAATGAGCAGTTCTTC. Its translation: CAISPQGASTVSYNEQFF.